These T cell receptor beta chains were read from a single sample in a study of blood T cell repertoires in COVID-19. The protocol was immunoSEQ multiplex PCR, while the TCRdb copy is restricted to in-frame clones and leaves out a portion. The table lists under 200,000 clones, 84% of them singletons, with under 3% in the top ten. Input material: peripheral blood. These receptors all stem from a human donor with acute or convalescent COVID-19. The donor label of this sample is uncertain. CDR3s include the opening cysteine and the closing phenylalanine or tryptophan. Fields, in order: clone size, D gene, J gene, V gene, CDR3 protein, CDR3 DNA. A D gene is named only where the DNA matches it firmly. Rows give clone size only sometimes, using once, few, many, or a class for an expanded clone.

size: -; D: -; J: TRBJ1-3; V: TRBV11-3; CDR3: CASSSGGLSGNTIYF; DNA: TGTGCCAGCAGCTCCGGAGGCCTCTCTGGAAACACCATATATTTT
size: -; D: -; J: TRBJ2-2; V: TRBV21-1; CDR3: CASSKRTRCLPIDTGELFF; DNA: TGTGCCAGCAGCAAACGGACTCGCTGCCTACCTATCGACACCGGGGAGCTGTTTTTT
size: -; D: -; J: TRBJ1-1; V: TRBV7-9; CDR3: CASSLDGFSTEAFF; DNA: TGTGCCAGCAGCTTAGACGGGTTTAGTACTGAAGCTTTCTTT
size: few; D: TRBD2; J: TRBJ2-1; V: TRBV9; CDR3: CASSVGWETSGLYNEQFF; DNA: TGTGCCAGCAGCGTCGGGTGGGAGACTAGCGGACTCTACAATGAGCAGTTCTTC
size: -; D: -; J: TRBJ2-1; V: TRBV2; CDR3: CASSPTGLNEQFF; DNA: TGTGCCAGCAGTCCGACAGGACTCAATGAGCAGTTCTTC
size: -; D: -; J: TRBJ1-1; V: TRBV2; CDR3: CASRGEGPPKAFF; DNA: TGTGCCAGCAGGGGGGAGGGACCGCCTAAAGCTTTCTTT
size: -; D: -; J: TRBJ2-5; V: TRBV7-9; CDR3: CASSYGGRQETQYF; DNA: TGTGCCAGCAGCTATGGGGGGAGACAGGAGACCCAGTACTTC
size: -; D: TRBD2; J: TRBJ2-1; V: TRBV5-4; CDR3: CASSWGLANEQFF; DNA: TGTGCCAGCAGCTGGGGACTAGCAAATGAGCAGTTCTTC
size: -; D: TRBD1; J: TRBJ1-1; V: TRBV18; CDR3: CASSPVRDSEAFF; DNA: TGTGCCAGCTCACCGGTCCGGGACAGTGAAGCTTTCTTT
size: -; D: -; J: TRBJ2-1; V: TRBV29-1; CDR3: CSVDILGQYNEQFF; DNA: TGCAGCGTTGACATTCTCGGACAGTACAATGAGCAGTTCTTC
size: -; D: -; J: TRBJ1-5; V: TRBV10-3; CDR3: CAITEREGQPQHF; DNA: TGTGCCATCACGGAGCGAGAGGGTCAGCCCCAGCATTTT
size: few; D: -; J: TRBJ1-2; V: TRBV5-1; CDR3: CASTPSPVGRGNYGYTF; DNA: TGCGCCAGCACCCCCTCTCCCGTGGGCAGGGGCAACTATGGCTACACCTTC
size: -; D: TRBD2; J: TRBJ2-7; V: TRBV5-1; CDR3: CASKTSGSGEQYF; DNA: TGCGCCAGCAAAACTAGCGGGAGTGGCGAGCAGTACTTC
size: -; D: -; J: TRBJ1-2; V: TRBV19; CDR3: CATRLGQGGYGYTF; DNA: TGTGCCACGAGGTTGGGGCAGGGAGGCTATGGCTACACCTTC
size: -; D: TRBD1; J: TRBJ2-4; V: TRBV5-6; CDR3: CASSLMTGAAKNIQYF; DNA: TGTGCCAGCAGCTTGATGACAGGGGCGGCCAAAAACATTCAGTACTTC
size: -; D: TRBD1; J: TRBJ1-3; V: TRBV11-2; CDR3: CASSRQGVGNTIYF; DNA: TGTGCCAGCAGCCGACAGGGAGTTGGAAACACCATATATTTT
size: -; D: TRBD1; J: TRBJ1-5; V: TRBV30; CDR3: CAWSPSRDRGSQPQHF; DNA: TGTGCCTGGAGTCCCTCCCGGGACAGGGGGTCTCAGCCCCAGCATTTT
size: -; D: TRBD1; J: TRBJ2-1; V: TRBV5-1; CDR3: CASSLRQGRYNEQFF; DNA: TGCGCCAGCAGCTTAAGACAGGGGCGGTACAATGAGCAGTTCTTC
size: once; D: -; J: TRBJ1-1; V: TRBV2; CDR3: CASVAEGTYAFF; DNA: TGTGCCAGTGTTGCGGAAGGGACTTATGCTTTCTTT
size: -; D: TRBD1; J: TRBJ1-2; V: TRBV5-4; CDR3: CASSRTGVYGYTF; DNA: TGTGCCAGCAGCCGCACAGGGGTCTATGGCTACACCTTC
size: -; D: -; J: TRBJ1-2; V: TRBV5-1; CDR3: CASSSGGSYGYTF; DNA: TGCGCCAGCAGCTCGGGCGGGAGCTATGGCTACACCTTC
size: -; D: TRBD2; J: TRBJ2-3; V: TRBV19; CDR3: CASSSRTSGSTDTQYF; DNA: TGTGCCAGTAGTAGCCGGACTAGCGGGAGTACAGATACGCAGTATTTT
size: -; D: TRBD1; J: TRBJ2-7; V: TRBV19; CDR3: CASRPSSTGKSYEQYF; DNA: TGTGCCAGTAGGCCCTCATCGACAGGGAAGTCCTACGAGCAGTACTTC
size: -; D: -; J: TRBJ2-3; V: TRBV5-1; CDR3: CASSLYFGADTQYF; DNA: TGCGCCAGCAGCTTGTATTTCGGTGCAGATACGCAGTATTTT
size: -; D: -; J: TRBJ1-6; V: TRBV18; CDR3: CASSPRQNSPLHF; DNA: TGTGCCAGCTCACCAAGACAGAATTCACCCCTCCACTTT
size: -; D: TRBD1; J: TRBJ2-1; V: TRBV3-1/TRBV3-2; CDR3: CASSPGRTGTNEQFF; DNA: TGTGCCAGCAGCCCAGGACGGACAGGGACAAATGAGCAGTTCTTC
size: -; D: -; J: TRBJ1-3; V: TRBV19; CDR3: CASKESSGGRGNTIYF; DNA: TGTGCCAGTAAAGAATCGAGCGGGGGGCGCGGAAACACCATATATTTT
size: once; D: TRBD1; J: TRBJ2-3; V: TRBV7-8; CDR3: CASSWTGDTDTQYF; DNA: TGTGCCAGCAGTTGGACAGGGGACACAGATACGCAGTATTTT
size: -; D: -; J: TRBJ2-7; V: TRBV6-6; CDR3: CASSYSRFGFYEQYF; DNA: TGTGCCAGCAGTTACTCGAGGTTCGGCTTTTACGAGCAGTACTTC
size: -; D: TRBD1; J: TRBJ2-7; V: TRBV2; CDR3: CASNDPGQGYYEQYF; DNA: TGTGCCAGCAACGACCCCGGACAGGGGTACTACGAGCAGTACTTC
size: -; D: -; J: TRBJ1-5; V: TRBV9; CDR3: CASSAGAEATQPQHF; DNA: TGTGCCAGCAGCGCTGGGGCTGAGGCCACTCAGCCCCAGCATTTT
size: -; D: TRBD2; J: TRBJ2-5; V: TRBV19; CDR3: CASSIVFGWREETQYF; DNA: TGTGCCAGTAGTATTGTTTTCGGGTGGCGGGAGGAGACCCAGTACTTC
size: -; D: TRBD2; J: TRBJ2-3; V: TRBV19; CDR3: CATRGASGRTLITDTQYF; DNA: TGTGCCACCCGTGGGGCTAGCGGGAGGACCTTGATCACAGATACGCAGTATTTT
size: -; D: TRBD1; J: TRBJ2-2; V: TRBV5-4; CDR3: CASSFQDRGNTGELFF; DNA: TGTGCCAGCAGCTTCCAAGACAGGGGGAACACCGGGGAGCTGTTTTTT
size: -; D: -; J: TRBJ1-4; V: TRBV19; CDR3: CASSMITPEKLFF; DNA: TGTGCCAGTAGTATGATAACACCGGAGAAACTGTTTTTT
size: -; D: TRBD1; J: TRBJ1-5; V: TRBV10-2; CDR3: CASSDQGGQPQHF; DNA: TGCGCCAGCAGCGATCAGGGGGGTCAGCCCCAGCATTTT
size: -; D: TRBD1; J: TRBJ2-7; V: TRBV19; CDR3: CASRKGQGAYEQYF; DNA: TGTGCCAGTAGAAAGGGACAGGGGGCCTACGAGCAGTACTTC
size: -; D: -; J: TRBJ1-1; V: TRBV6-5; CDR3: CASSSRGLTEAFF; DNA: TGTGCCAGCAGTTCCCGGGGTCTCACTGAAGCTTTCTTT
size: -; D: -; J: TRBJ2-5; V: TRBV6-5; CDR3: CASRLGLSEDTQYF; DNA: TGTGCCAGCCGTCTGGGCCTCTCAGAAGACACCCAGTACTTC
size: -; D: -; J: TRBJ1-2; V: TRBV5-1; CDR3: CASSGAGNYGYTF; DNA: TGCGCCAGCAGCGGCGCAGGTAACTATGGCTACACCTTC
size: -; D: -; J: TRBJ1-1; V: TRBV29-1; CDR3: CRKPRRRTEAFF; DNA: TGCAGGAAGCCACGGAGGAGGACTGAAGCTTTCTTT
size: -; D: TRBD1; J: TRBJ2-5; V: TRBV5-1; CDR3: CASSPTGGTETQYF; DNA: TGCGCCAGCAGCCCGACAGGGGGGACAGAGACCCAGTACTTC
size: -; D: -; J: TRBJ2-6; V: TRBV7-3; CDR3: CASSSRRGSGANVLTF; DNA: TGTGCCAGCAGCTCCCGGAGGGGTTCTGGGGCCAACGTCCTGACTTTC
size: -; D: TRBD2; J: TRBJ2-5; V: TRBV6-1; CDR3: CASSGQGLRGGGVRETQYF; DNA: TGTGCCAGCAGTGGCCAGGGGCTGCGGGGGGGCGGAGTAAGGGAGACCCAGTACTTC
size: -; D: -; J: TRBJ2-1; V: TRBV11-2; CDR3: CASSDAVRSNEQFF; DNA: TGTGCCAGCAGCGACGCGGTGAGGTCCAATGAGCAGTTCTTC
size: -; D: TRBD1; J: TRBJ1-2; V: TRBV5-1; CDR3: CASSASGTGGEGYTF; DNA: TGCGCCAGCAGCGCATCCGGGACAGGGGGAGAGGGCTACACCTTC
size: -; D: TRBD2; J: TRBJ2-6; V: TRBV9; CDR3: CASSVGLAVMSGANVLTF; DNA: TGTGCCAGCAGCGTGGGACTAGCGGTAATGTCTGGGGCCAACGTCCTGACTTTC
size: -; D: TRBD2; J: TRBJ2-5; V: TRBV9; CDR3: CASSVSPSGGETQYF; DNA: TGTGCCAGCAGCGTAAGTCCTAGCGGTGGGGAGACCCAGTACTTC